Given below is one T cell receptor beta chain in context. Its matching antigen is unknown. The sample originates from a study of T cell responses to AZD1222 COVID-19 vaccine. Method: immunoSEQ multiplex PCR; TCRdb's copy keeps in-frame clones and lacks some. This sample has 75,000 to 100,000 clones, with roughly 90% found just once. Study findings and constraints: Donors were mostly white British, more females; clonal diversity possibly underestimated. Spike-specific TCR breadth and depth were elevated following two AZD1222 doses.

The length of the CDR3 is 16 residues. The V gene end was trimmed by 1 base and the J gene end by 4 bases; junction bases not matched to a gene: 7. CDR1 LNHDA and CDR2 SQIVND come from the germline V gene (reference sequence). The source of this sequence is an adult in good health. Source: peripheral blood, taken on day 0 of AZD1222 vaccination. The rearrangement uses TRBV19 and TRBJ2-3, with TRBD1 matching over 8 bases. In DNA, the CDR3 is TGTGCCAGTAGTATAGCCAGGCAGGGGGCCGCAGATACGCAGTATTTT. Protein: CASSIARQGAADTQYF.